Shown below are 27 T cell receptor beta chains from a single sample sequenced in a study of blood T cells in healthy people across ages. PCR was performed a second time for roughly 7 to 11 cycles using a sample-barcoded 5' primer and a J-beta primer mix. MiXCR, run by TCRdb on the 5' RACE reads, gives a single entry per CDR3 protein. The sample carries more than 450,000 distinct CDR3 sequences, about 29% recorded once. The sample was also reused in another study, on T cells of mothers and their children.

What was sequenced was blood. These receptors all stem from a boy between 2 and 15 years old in good health.

The CDR3 coding sequence is TGTGCCAGCTGCCAGGGGTTGCCCTACGAGCAGTACTTC. As protein: CASCQGLPYEQYF. This rearrangement joins TRBV7-9 to TRBJ2-7; possible D gene TRBD1, 6 bases. The CDR3 has 13 residues. The V and J ends lost 8 bases and 2 bases respectively, with 13 bases between them. In germline, CDR1 is SEHNR, CDR2 FQNEAQ (reference sequence).

This chain connects TRBV6-4 to TRBJ2-6; maybe TRBD1 (6 bases). The CDR3 consists of 15 residues. The germline V gene encodes CDR1 MRHNA and CDR2 SNTAGT. Trimming took off 2 bases at V and 11 bases at J, with 16 bases between the two ends. In DNA form, the CDR3 reads TGTGCCAGCAGTGACACAGGGAACAATTATCACGTCCTGACTTTC. It codes for CASSDTGNNYHVLTF.

This clonotype was counted only a few times. The chain has TRBV6-2 or TRBV6-3 and TRBJ1-5, with 7 nucleotides matching TRBD1. J was trimmed by 5 bases and V by 5 bases; bases with no gene match: 9. Germline V gene lookup returns CDR1 MNHEY and CDR2 SVGEGT. The CDR3 contains 15 residues. In DNA form, the CDR3 reads TGTGCCAGCAGTGAGGGACAGACGAATTATCAGCCCCAGCATTTT. Amino acid sequence: CASSEGQTNYQPQHF.

This clonotype was counted between two and nine times. CDR3 residues: CASGEGEQYF. CDR3 bases: TGTGCCAGCGGGGAGGGCGAGCAGTACTTC. The chain joins TRBV6-6 to TRBJ2-5, with TRBD2 matching over 7 bases. The assigned J gene may be wrong: the sequence end matches TRBJ2-7 better. Germline V lookup: CDR1 MNHNY, CDR2 SVGAGI (reference sequence). The CDR3 covers 10 residues.

The chain links TRBV25-1 to TRBJ1-4, with 7 positions matching TRBD1. Germline CDR1 MGHDK, CDR2 SYGVNS. V was clipped by 5 bases and J by 3 bases; unmatched bases: 6. This CDR3 has 15 amino acids. Here the CDR3 reads CASSPSTGSNEKLFF. The CDR3 DNA is TGTGCCAGCAGTCCCTCGACAGGGTCTAATGAAAAACTGTTTTTT.

This chain uses TRBV28 with TRBJ2-1; tentative D call: TRBD1 (6 bases). Germline V CDR1 and CDR2: MDHEN, SYDVKM. The V end lost 5 bases, the J end lost 8 bases, and 22 bases lay between the germline ends. The CDR3 contains 16 residues. This CDR3 is CASSKNQGKARDEQFF. The CDR3 nucleotides read TGTGCCAGCAGTAAAAACCAGGGGAAGGCGCGGGATGAGCAGTTCTTC.

Here the CDR3 reads CASRLGQGSYGYTF. The CDR3 nucleotides read TGTGCCAGCAGGCTGGGACAGGGGAGCTATGGCTACACCTTC. This chain joins TRBV6-5 and TRBJ1-2; 10 positions agree with TRBD1. The CDR3 is made up of 14 amino acids. Losses at the gene ends were 6 bases for V and 4 bases for J; bases not matched to a gene: 5. Germline lookup yields CDR1 MNHEY and CDR2 SVGAGI.

This clonotype was seen more than once but under ten times. The chain couples TRBV4-1 to TRBJ2-2; no firm D call. Germline values: CDR1 MGHRA, CDR2 YSYEKL. Trimming removed 0 bases from V and 11 bases from J, with 10 bases in between. The CDR3 has 13 residues. CDR3 sequence: CASSQESPRELFF. The CDR3 DNA reads TGCGCCAGCAGCCAAGAGTCCCCACGAGAGCTGTTTTTT.

This chain links TRBV20-1 with TRBJ2-5, with 9 bases lining up with TRBD2. V lost 5 bases, J lost 5 bases, and 9 bases stayed unmatched. This CDR3 spans 14 amino acids. Germline V lookup: CDR1 DFQATT, CDR2 SNEGSKA (reference sequence). CDR3 sequence (DNA): TGCAGTGCTGGGCTGGCGGGGGGGGTGGAGACCCAGTACTTC. Protein product: CSAGLAGGVETQYF.

This clonotype was observed a few times. The chain links TRBV7-3 to TRBJ2-5; the D is unclear. Judging by the DNA end, TRBJ2-7 fits better; the J call may be wrong. CDR1 is SGHTA, CDR2 FQGTGA, per germline. This CDR3 region has 14 residues. CDR3 nucleotide sequence: TGTGCCAGCAGCCCCCCGTCTGAGATATACGAGCAGTACTTC. It specifies CASSPPSEIYEQYF.

The sample holds a few counts of this clonotype. This chain joins TRBV18 and TRBJ2-2; TRBD1 matches at 7 bases. V was clipped by 0 bases and J by 14 bases; unmatched bases: 18. Per germline, CDR1 KGHSH and CDR2 LQKENI. This CDR3 comprises 17 residues. The CDR3 DNA reads TGTGCCAGCTCACCACCGATACCCTCATATCGGGACAGTAATCTGTTTTTT. Protein: CASSPPIPSYRDSNLFF.

The table lists this clonotype with a count of one. This CDR3 reads CASSQVRGLQETQYF. CDR3 DNA: TGTGCCAGCAGCCAAGTTAGAGGACTTCAAGAGACCCAGTACTTC. The chain employs TRBV14 and TRBJ2-5; D might be TRBD2 (5 bases). Germline lookup yields CDR1 SGHDN and CDR2 FVKESK. There are 15 residues in the CDR3. V lost 1 base, J lost 2 bases, and 11 bases lay in between. Full variable domain (outside the CDR3, taken from reference TRBV14 and TRBJ2-5): EAGVTQFPSHSVIEKGQTVTLRCDPISGHDNLYWYRRVMGKEIKFLLHFVKESKQDESGMPNNRFLAERTGGTYSTLKVQPAELEDSGVYFCASSQVRGLQETQYFGPGTRLLVL.

This clonotype has a handful of counts. The chain uses TRBV2 and TRBJ1-2; D is unclear. Germline CDR1 is SNHLY and CDR2 is FYNNEI. The CDR3 is 14 amino acids. Deletions cut 7 bases from V and 12 bases from J, with 24 bases between. DNA of the CDR3: TGTGCCAGCACCCGAACGTTAGACACTCGAGGCCACACCTTC. This gives the protein CASTRTLDTRGHTF.

This clonotype was recorded a few times. The rearrangement links TRBV27 to TRBJ1-6; tentative D call: TRBD1 (6 bases). Germline CDR1 and CDR2: MNHEY and SMNVEV (reference sequence). The CDR3 runs to 17 residues. Deletions cut 5 bases from V and 7 bases from J, with 21 bases between. This CDR3 is CASSPRGTRLTNSPLHF. The CDR3 DNA reads TGTGCCAGCAGTCCCCGTGGGACAAGGCTCACAAATTCACCCCTCCACTTT.

This clonotype was observed a few times. V gene TRBV5-5 combines with J gene TRBJ2-1; tentative D call: TRBD2 (6 bases). The germline gives CDR1 SGHKS, CDR2 YYEKEE (reference sequence). V was shortened by 0 bases and J by 7 bases, with 17 bases between the two germline ends. The length of the CDR3 is 16 residues. CDR3 amino acids: CASSLGVGIGGNEQFF. The CDR3, as DNA: TGTGCCAGCAGCTTGGGAGTAGGGATTGGAGGGAATGAGCAGTTCTTC.

In its sample, this clonotype was seen a few times. The CDR3, as DNA: TGTGCCAGCAGCTTAGGTACCAACAGGGACGGGCAGTACTTC. Encoded protein: CASSLGTNRDGQYF. This rearrangement joins TRBV7-8 to TRBJ2-5; possible D gene TRBD1, 6 bases. The CDR3 runs 14 residues. Germline values: CDR1 SGHVS, CDR2 FQNEAQ. Trimming stripped 1 base from V and 11 bases from J, with 17 bases between.

CDR3 bases: TGCAGTGCGTTTAGTGGGATCTCCTACTACAATGAGCAGTTCTTC. This translates into CSAFSGISYYNEQFF. The chain uses TRBV20-1 and TRBJ2-5; D remains unclear. TRBJ2-1 explains the end of the DNA better; the J call may be wrong. Germline V gives CDR1 DFQATT, CDR2 SNEGSKA (reference sequence). The CDR3 runs 15 residues.

This chain joins TRBV9 and TRBJ1-2, with 7 bases fitting TRBD1. The length of the CDR3 is 15 residues. The germline V gene has CDR1 SGDLS and CDR2 YYNGEE. Trimming took 4 bases from V and 4 from J; bases not matched to a gene: 10. The CDR3 sequence is CASSPGGGSSYGYTF. The CDR3 bases are TGTGCCAGCAGCCCAGGGGGGGGAAGTAGCTATGGCTACACCTTC.

The chain uses TRBV11-2 and TRBJ1-4; 10 bases are a match to TRBD1. Germline trimming cut 2 bases from V and 8 bases from J; bases unmatched to any gene: 8. Germline-derived CDR1 and CDR2 are SGHAT and FQNNGV. There are 16 residues in the CDR3. The CDR3 loop is CASSLRGTGEDEKLFF. CDR3 nucleotide sequence: TGTGCCAGCAGCTTAAGGGGGACAGGGGAGGACGAAAAACTGTTTTTT.

This clonotype showed up just a few times. The V and J genes are TRBV6-6 and TRBJ2-7; no reliable D call. Trimming removed 5 bases at V and 4 bases at J, with 15 bases between. The CDR3 is 14 residues long. Germline V lookup: CDR1 MNHNY, CDR2 SVGAGI (reference sequence). CDR3 nucleotide sequence: TGTGCCAGCAGTCCCCTCGGTGGGAAGTACGAGCAGTACTTC. Translated: CASSPLGGKYEQYF.

The V call is TRBV12-3 or TRBV12-4, the J call TRBJ2-5, with D possibly matching TRBD2 (6 bases). The J call is uncertain, as TRBJ2-7 better fits the DNA end. The CDR3 loop spans 12 amino acids. CDR3 region: CASSWGVYEQYF. CDR3 nucleotide sequence: TGTGCCAGCAGTTGGGGGGTGTACGAGCAGTACTTC.

This clonotype was found a few times. This chain uses TRBV5-1 with TRBJ2-1, with D perhaps matching TRBD1 or TRBD2 (6 bases each). The germline V gene encodes CDR1 SGHRS and CDR2 YFSETQ. The CDR3 sequence is 17 residues long. V dropped 4 bases and J dropped 6 bases, with 23 bases sitting between them. CDR3 coding DNA: TGCGCCAGCAGCCGAGCATCTGGGACTCAAGGGGGCAATGAGCAGTTCTTC. This codes for CASSRASGTQGGNEQFF.

The chain has TRBV7-2 and TRBJ2-1; TRBD1 agrees at 7 bases. Germline loops: CDR1 SGHTA, CDR2 FQGNSA. V shed 1 base, J shed 8 bases, and the junction held 5 bases outside the gene matches. The CDR3 has 14 amino acids. The CDR3 spells CASSLDRGVDEQFF. For the CDR3, the DNA is TGTGCCAGCAGCTTAGACAGGGGAGTAGATGAGCAGTTCTTC. The complete variable domain, with remaining parts taken from reference TRBV7-2 and TRBJ2-1, reads GAGVSQSPSNKVTEKGKDVELRCDPISGHTALYWYRQSLGQGLEFLIYFQGNSAPDKSGLPSDRFSAERTGGSVSTLTIQRTQQEDSAVYLCASSLDRGVDEQFFGPGTRLTVL.

This clonotype has more than one count but fewer than ten. The V call is TRBV2, the J call TRBJ2-5; TRBD2 might be the D (6 bases). The V and J ends lost 7 bases and 4 bases respectively, with 13 bases between them. CDR1 and CDR2 from the germline V gene are SNHLY and FYNNEI. The CDR3 sequence is 13 residues long. The CDR3 nucleotides read TGTGCCAGCATCGGCGGGATCCGAGAGACCCAGTACTTC. Its protein is CASIGGIRETQYF.

This clonotype was detected a few times. This rearrangement joins TRBV7-9 to TRBJ2-5; D gene ambiguous. With the DNA end fitting TRBJ2-7 better, the J assignment may be wrong. The CDR3 consists of 13 residues. Germline V lookup: CDR1 SEHNR, CDR2 FQNEAQ (reference sequence). In DNA, the CDR3 is TGTGCCAGCAGCCCCGAACATATGTACGAGCAGTACTTC. Its translation: CASSPEHMYEQYF.

Details on this clonotype: At one end the junction does not follow the germline gene, possibly because of a read error. This sequence joins TRBV6-2 or TRBV6-3 and TRBJ2-7; D gene uncertain. CDR1 MNHEY and CDR2 SVGEGT come from the germline V gene. The CDR3 extends over 11 amino acids. DNA for the CDR3: TGTGCCAGCAGTTACTCCGGTTTACCGTTCTTC. It encodes CASSYSGLPFF.

The CDR3 DNA reads as TGTGCCAGCAGTCTGTATAGCGGGGGGGAGGAGACCCAGTACTTC. This translates into CASSLYSGGEETQYF. This chain uses TRBV12-3 or TRBV12-4 with TRBJ2-5; 11 bases line up with TRBD2. CDR3 size: 15 residues. Trimming at V came to 5 bases and at J to 5 bases, leaving 7 bases not matched to a gene.